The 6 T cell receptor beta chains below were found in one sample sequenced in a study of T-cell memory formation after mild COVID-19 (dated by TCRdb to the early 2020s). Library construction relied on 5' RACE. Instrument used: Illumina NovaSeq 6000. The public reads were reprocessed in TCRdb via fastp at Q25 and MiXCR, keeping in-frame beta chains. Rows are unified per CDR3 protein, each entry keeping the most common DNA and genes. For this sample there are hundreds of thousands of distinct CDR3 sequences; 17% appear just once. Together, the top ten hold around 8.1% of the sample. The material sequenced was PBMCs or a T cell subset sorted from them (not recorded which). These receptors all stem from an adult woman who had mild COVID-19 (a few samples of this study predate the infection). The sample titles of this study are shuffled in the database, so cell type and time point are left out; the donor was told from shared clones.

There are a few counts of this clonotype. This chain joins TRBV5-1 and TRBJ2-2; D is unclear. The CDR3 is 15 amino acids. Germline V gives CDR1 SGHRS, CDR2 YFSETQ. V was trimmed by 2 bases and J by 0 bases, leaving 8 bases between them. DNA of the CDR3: TGCGCCAGCAGCTTTATGGGTGCGAACACCGGGGAGCTGTTTTTT. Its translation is CASSFMGANTGELFF.

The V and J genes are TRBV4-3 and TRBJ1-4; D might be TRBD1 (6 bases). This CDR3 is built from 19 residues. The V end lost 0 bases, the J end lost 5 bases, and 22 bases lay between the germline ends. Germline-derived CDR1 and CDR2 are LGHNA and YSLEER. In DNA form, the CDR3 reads TGCGCCAGCAGCCAAGATCCGCGAACGGACAGTTCGAGAAATGAAAAACTGTTTTTT. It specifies CASSQDPRTDSSRNEKLFF.

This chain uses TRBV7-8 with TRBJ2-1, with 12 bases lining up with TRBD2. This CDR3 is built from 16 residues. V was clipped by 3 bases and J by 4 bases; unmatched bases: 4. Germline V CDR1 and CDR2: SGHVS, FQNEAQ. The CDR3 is CASSFITSGRYNEQFF. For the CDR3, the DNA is TGTGCCAGCAGCTTCATTACTAGCGGGAGGTACAATGAGCAGTTCTTC.

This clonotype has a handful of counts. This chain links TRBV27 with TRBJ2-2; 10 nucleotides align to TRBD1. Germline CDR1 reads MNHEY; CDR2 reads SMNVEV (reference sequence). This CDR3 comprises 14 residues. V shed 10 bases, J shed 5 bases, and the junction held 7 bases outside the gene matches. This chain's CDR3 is CATTRTGGTGELFF. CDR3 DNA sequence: TGTGCCACCACCCGGACAGGGGGGACCGGGGAGCTGTTTTTT.

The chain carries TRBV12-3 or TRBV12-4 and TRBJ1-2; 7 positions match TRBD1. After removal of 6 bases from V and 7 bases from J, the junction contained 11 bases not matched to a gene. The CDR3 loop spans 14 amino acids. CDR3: CASSTPHRGGGYTF. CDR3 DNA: TGTGCCAGCAGCACCCCTCACAGGGGTGGTGGCTACACCTTC.

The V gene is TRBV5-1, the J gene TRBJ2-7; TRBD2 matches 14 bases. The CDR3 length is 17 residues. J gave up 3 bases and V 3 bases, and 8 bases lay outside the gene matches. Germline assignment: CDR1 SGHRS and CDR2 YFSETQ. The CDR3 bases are TGCGCCAGCAGCTCCGTCCCGGGACTAGCGGGAGACTACGAGCAGTACTTC. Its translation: CASSSVPGLAGDYEQYF.